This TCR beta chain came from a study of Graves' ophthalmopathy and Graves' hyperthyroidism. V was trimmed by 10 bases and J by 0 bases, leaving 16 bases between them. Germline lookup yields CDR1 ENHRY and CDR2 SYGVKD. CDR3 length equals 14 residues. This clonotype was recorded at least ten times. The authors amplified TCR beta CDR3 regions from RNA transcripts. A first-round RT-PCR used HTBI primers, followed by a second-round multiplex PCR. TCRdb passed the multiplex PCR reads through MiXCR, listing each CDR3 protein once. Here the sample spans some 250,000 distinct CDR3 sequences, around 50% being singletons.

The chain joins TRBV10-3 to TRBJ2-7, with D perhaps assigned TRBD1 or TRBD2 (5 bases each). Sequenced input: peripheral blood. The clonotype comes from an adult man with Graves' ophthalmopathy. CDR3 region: CATVTGTSSYEQYF. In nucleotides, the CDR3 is TGTGCCACCGTAACCGGGACCTCCTCCTACGAGCAGTACTTC.